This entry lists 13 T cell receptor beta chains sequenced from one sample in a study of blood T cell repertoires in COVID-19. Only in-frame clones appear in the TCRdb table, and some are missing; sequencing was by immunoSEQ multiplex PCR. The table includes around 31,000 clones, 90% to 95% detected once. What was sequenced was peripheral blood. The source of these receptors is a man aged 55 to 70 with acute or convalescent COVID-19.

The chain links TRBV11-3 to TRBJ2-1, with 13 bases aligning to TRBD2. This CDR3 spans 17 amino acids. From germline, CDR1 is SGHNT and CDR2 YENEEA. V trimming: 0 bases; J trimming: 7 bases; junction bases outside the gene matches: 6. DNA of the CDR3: TGTGCCAGCAGCTTAGATCGGACTAGCGGGAGTTATAATGAGCAGTTCTTC. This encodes CASSLDRTSGSYNEQFF.

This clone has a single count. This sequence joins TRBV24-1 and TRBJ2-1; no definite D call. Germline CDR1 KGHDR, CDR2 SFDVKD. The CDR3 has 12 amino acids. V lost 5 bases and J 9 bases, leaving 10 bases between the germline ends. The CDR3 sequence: CATSVHHGEQFF. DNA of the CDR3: TGTGCCACCAGTGTTCATCACGGTGAGCAGTTCTTC.

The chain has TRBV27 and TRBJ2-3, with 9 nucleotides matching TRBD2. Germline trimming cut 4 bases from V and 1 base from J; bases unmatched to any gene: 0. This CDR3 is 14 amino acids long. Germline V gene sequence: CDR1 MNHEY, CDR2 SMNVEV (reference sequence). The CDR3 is CASSWTSGTDTQYF. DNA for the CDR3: TGTGCCAGCAGTTGGACTAGCGGCACAGATACGCAGTATTTT.

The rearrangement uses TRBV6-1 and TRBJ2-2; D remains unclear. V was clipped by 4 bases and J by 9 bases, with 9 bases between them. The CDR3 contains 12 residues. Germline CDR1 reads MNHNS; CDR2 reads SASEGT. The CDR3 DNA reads TGTGCCAGCAGTGTCCGGTTCCGGGAGCTGTTTTTT. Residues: CASSVRFRELFF.

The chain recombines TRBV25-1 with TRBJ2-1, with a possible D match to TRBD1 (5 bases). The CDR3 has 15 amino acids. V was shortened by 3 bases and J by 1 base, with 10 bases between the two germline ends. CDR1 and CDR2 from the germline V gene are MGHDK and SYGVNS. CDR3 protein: CASSDLGVSYNEQFF. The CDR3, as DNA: TGTGCCAGCAGTGACTTAGGGGTATCCTACAATGAGCAGTTCTTC.

The CDR3: CASRSGQINTEAFF. CDR3 bases: TGTGCCAGCAGATCCGGACAGATAAACACTGAAGCTTTCTTT. The chain carries TRBV7-2 and TRBJ1-1; D perhaps matches TRBD1 (6 bases). The germline V and J ends were trimmed by 6 bases and 2 bases, with 13 bases remaining between them. CDR1 SGHTA and CDR2 FQGNSA come from the germline V gene. The CDR3 runs 14 residues.

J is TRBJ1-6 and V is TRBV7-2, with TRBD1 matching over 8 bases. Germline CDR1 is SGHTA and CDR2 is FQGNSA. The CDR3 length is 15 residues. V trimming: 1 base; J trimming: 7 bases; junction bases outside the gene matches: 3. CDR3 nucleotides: TGTGCCAGCAGCTTAGAAAACAGGGGGAATTCACCCCTCCACTTT. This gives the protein CASSLENRGNSPLHF. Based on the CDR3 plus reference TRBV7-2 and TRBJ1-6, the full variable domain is GAGVSQSPSNKVTEKGKDVELRCDPISGHTALYWYRQSLGQGLEFLIYFQGNSAPDKSGLPSDRFSAERTGGSVSTLTIQRTQQEDSAVYLCASSLENRGNSPLHFGNGTRLTVT.

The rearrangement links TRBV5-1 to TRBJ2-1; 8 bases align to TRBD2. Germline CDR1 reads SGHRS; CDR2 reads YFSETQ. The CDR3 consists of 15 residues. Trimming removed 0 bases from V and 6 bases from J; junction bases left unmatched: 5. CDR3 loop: CASSLEGREVNEQFF. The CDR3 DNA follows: TGCGCCAGCAGCTTGGAAGGGCGGGAGGTCAATGAGCAGTTCTTC.

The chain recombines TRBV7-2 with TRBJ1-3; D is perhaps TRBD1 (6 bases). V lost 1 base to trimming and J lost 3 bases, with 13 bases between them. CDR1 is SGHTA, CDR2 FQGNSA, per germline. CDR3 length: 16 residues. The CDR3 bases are TGTGCCAGCAGCTTAGTTGCGGGGGGCGTTGGAAACACCATATATTTT. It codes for CASSLVAGGVGNTIYF.

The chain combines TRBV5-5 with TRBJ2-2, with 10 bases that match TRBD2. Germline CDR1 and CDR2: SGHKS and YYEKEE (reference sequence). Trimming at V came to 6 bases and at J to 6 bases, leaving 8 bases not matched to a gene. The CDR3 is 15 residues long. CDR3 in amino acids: CASNLLAGLAGELFF. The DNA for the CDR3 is TGTGCCAGCAACCTACTAGCGGGATTGGCCGGGGAGCTGTTTTTT.

In DNA, the CDR3 is TGCAGCGTGGGGACTAGCGGGGCCTACGAGCAGTACTTC. Protein: CSVGTSGAYEQYF. The V call is TRBV29-1, the J call TRBJ2-7; 13 bases align to TRBD2. The CDR3 is 13 residues long. The V segment lost 6 bases and the J segment 2 bases; nucleotides outside the gene matches: 1. Germline V CDR1 and CDR2: SQVTM, ANQGSEA.

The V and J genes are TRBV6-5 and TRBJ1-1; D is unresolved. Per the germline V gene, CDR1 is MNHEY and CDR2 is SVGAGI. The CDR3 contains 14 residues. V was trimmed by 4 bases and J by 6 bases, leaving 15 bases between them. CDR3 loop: CASSFLTDSSEAFF. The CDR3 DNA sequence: TGTGCCAGCAGTTTCCTGACCGACTCGTCTGAAGCTTTCTTT.

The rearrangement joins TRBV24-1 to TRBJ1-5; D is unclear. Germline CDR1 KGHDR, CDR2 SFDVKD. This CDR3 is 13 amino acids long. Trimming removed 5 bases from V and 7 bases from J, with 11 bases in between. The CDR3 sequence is CATSGPGRQPQHF. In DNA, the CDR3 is TGTGCCACCAGTGGTCCGGGAAGACAGCCCCAGCATTTT.